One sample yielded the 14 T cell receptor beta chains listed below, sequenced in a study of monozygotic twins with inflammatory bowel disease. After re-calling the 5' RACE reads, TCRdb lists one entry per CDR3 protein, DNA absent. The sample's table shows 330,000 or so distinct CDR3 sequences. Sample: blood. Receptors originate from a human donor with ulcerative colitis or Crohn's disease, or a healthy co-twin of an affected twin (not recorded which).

CDR3 in amino acids: CASSEIETNTGELFF. This chain connects TRBV2 to TRBJ2-2. The CDR3 spans 15 residues. CDR1 and CDR2 from the germline V gene are SNHLY and FYNNEI.

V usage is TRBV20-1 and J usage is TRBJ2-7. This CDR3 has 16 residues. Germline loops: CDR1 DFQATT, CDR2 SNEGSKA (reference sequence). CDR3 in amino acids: CSARDFRALGSYEQYF.

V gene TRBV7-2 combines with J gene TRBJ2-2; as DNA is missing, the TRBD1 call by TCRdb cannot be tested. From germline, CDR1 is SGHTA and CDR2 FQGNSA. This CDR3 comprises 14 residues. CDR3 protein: CASSLPGWGGELFF.

CDR3 protein: CASSFVVAGGEGYTF. The chain is built from TRBV5-1 and TRBJ1-2; without DNA, the TCRdb call of TRBD1 cannot be checked. Germline V lookup: CDR1 SGHRS, CDR2 YFSETQ. This CDR3 is built from 15 residues.

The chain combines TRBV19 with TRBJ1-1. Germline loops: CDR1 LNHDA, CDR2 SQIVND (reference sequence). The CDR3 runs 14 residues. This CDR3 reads CASSIAGMDTEAFF.

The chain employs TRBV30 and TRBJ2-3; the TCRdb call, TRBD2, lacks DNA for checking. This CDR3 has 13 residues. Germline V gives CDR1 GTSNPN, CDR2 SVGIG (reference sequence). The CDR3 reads CAWSGPSGLSQYF. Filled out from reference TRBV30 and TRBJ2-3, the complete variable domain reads SQTIHQWPATLVQPVGSPLSLECTVEGTSNPNLYWYRQAAGRGLQLLFYSVGIGQISSEVPQNLSASRPQDRQFILSSKKLLLSDSGFYLCAWSGPSGLSQYFGPGTRLTVL.

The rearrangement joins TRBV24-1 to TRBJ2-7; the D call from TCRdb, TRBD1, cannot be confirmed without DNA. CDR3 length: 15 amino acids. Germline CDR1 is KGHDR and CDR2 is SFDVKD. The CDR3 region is CATSDSGRGVHEQYF.

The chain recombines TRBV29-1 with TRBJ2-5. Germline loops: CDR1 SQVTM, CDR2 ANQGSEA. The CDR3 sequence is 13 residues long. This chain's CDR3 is CSVVSGPAETQYF.

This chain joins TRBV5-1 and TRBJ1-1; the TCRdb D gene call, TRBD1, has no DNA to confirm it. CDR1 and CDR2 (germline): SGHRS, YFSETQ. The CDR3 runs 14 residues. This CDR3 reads CASSREQGLTEAFF. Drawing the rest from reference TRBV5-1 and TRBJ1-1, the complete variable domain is KAGVTQTPRYLIKTRGQQVTLSCSPISGHRSVSWYQQTPGQGLQFLFEYFSETQRNKGNFPGRFSGRQFSNSRSEMNVSTLELGDSALYLCASSREQGLTEAFFGQGTRLTVV.

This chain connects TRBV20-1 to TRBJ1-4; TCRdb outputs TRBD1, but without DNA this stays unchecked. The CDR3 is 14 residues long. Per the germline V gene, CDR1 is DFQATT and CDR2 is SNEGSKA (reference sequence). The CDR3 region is CSASFPGGNEKLFF.

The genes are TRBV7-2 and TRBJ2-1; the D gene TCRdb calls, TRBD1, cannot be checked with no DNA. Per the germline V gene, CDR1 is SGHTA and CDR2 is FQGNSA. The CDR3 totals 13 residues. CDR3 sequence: CAATWDNHNEQFF.

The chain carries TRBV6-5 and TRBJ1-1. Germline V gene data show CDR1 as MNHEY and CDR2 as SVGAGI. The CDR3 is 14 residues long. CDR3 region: CASSSLIAGTEAFF.

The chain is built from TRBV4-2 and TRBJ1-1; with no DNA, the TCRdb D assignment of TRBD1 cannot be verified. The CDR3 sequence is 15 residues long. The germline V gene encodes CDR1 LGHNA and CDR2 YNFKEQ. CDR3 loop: CASSQEERTGYEAFF.

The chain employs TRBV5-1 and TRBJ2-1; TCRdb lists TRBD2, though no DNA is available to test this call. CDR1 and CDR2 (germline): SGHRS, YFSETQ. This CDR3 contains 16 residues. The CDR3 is CASSLLTSGAHNEQFF.